Below are 7 T cell receptor beta chains sequenced from a single sample in a study of T cell responses to AZD1222 COVID-19 vaccine. This table comes from immunoSEQ multiplex PCR, and its TCRdb copy is limited to in-frame clones, with some not included. Of under 120,000 clones in the sample, about 93% were seen once. The sequenced sample was peripheral blood, obtained on day 0 of AZD1222 vaccination. These receptors were collected from an adult in good health.

V usage is TRBV27 and J usage is TRBJ2-1, with 10 nucleotides matching TRBD2. The length of the CDR3 is 17 residues. Germline assignment: CDR1 MNHEY and CDR2 SMNVEV (reference sequence). The V segment lost 2 bases and the J segment 9 bases; nucleotides outside the gene matches: 13. CDR3 DNA: TGTGCCAGCAGTTTAAGTCTCGGGCTAGCGGGGGAGGGTGAGCAGTTCTTC. It is translated as CASSLSLGLAGEGEQFF.

The chain links TRBV7-3 to TRBJ1-3; D not certain. Germline loops: CDR1 SGHTA, CDR2 FQGTGA. V was cut by 2 bases and J by 1 base, with 6 bases left in between. The CDR3 totals 14 residues. Written as DNA, the CDR3 is TGTGCCAGCAGCTTATCGATATCTGGAAACACCATATATTTT. Amino acids: CASSLSISGNTIYF.

The J gene is TRBJ1-1, the V gene TRBV14; D remains unclear. Trimming pared 0 bases from V and 4 bases from J, leaving 15 bases between. The germline gives CDR1 SGHDN, CDR2 FVKESK. This CDR3 spans 16 amino acids. CDR3 region: CASSQEAGLKATEAFF. The DNA of the CDR3 is TGTGCCAGCAGCCAAGAGGCAGGCCTAAAAGCCACTGAAGCTTTCTTT.

The chain carries TRBV5-1 and TRBJ1-1, with D maybe TRBD1 (6 bases). Deletions cut 0 bases from V and 8 bases from J, with 20 bases between. Germline CDR1 is SGHRS and CDR2 is YFSETQ. The CDR3 has 16 residues. Written as DNA, the CDR3 is TGCGCCAGCAGCTTGGTCGACAGGCCCCTACCCGAAGAAGCTTTCTTT. This codes for CASSLVDRPLPEEAFF.

The V and J genes are TRBV5-1 and TRBJ2-7; D may be TRBD1 or TRBD2 (6 bases each). Germline values: CDR1 SGHRS, CDR2 YFSETQ. The V gene lost 4 bases and the J gene lost 5 bases, with 16 bases spanning the gap. This CDR3 region has 14 residues. CDR3 nucleotide sequence: TGCGCCAGCAGCCCGCCGGGGGCGCGGGACGAGCAGTACTTC. As protein: CASSPPGARDEQYF.

V and J are TRBV30 and TRBJ1-1; D unresolved. Germline assignment: CDR1 GTSNPN and CDR2 SVGIG (reference sequence). Trimming shortened V by 0 bases and J by 4 bases, and 15 bases separated the two germline ends. CDR3 length equals 15 residues. The CDR3 is CAWSVLEDGSTEAFF. CDR3 sequence (DNA): TGTGCCTGGAGTGTACTTGAGGATGGGAGCACTGAAGCTTTCTTT.

The chain recombines TRBV28 with TRBJ1-5; D gene uncertain. This CDR3 has 11 amino acids. V was pared by 4 bases and J by 6 bases, with 4 bases between. The germline V gene has CDR1 MDHEN and CDR2 SYDVKM. CDR3 amino acids: CASSSTQPQHF. For the CDR3, the DNA is TGTGCCAGCAGTTCGACTCAGCCCCAGCATTTT.